Following are 17 T cell receptor beta chains from one sample sequenced in a study of cytomegalovirus exposure and HLA in healthy donors. This PCR relied on a set of 60 Vbeta primers and 13 Jbeta primers. Some clones are missing from TCRdb's copy, which holds only in-frame ones; the method was immunoSEQ multiplex PCR. The repertoire holds approximately 95,000 clones, with under 90% as singletons. Sequences were obtained from PBMCs. Every receptor here comes from a woman aged 70 to 79 in good health and CMV-seropositive.

The V call is TRBV5-1, the J call TRBJ2-7; D uncertain. Germline V lookup: CDR1 SGHRS, CDR2 YFSETQ. Trimming cost V 0 bases and J 4 bases, with 14 bases left between them. This CDR3 is 15 amino acids long. The CDR3 nucleotides are TGCGCCAGCAGCTTGGCCGGTGGTAACAGTTACGAGCAGTACTTC. It yields the protein CASSLAGGNSYEQYF.

The gene calls are TRBV18 and TRBJ2-1, with D unclear. Germline CDR1 KGHSH, CDR2 LQKENI. Trimming cost V 2 bases and J 0 bases, with 5 bases left between them. The CDR3 is made up of 14 amino acids. The CDR3 sequence: CASSPSSSYNEQFF. CDR3 DNA sequence: TGTGCCAGCTCACCATCGAGCTCCTACAATGAGCAGTTCTTC. The complete variable domain, with remaining parts taken from reference TRBV18 and TRBJ2-1, reads NAGVMQNPRHLVRRRGQEARLRCSPMKGHSHVYWYRQLPEEGLKFMVYLQKENIIDESGMPKERFSAEFPKEGPSILRIQQVVRGDSAAYFCASSPSSSYNEQFFGPGTRLTVL.

The chain links TRBV29-1 to TRBJ2-3; 9 bases are shared with TRBD2. The CDR3 has 14 residues. Trimming at V came to 7 bases and at J to 4 bases, leaving 9 bases not matched to a gene. Germline-derived CDR1 and CDR2 are SQVTM and ANQGSEA. This CDR3 is CSAWTSESSDTQYF. CDR3 in DNA: TGCAGCGCTTGGACTAGCGAGTCATCAGATACGCAGTATTTT.

The chain is built from TRBV4-2 and TRBJ2-5; D possibly corresponds to TRBD2 (6 bases). Germline V gives CDR1 LGHNA, CDR2 YNFKEQ. The CDR3 runs 16 residues. Trimming shortened V by 1 base and J by 4 bases, and 16 bases separated the two germline ends. This CDR3 is CASSQATGRFGETQYF. The CDR3 region has the DNA TGTGCCAGCAGCCAAGCTACCGGGAGATTTGGAGAGACCCAGTACTTC.

This chain joins TRBV5-1 and TRBJ1-2; D perhaps matches TRBD1 (6 bases). V lost 0 bases, J lost 3 bases, and 6 bases lay in between. This CDR3 contains 13 residues. CDR1 is SGHRS and CDR2 is YFSETQ in the germline V gene. CDR3 residues: CASSLGQDYGYTF. Written as DNA, the CDR3 is TGCGCCAGCAGCTTGGGACAGGACTATGGCTACACCTTC. Filled out from reference TRBV5-1 and TRBJ1-2, the complete variable domain reads KAGVTQTPRYLIKTRGQQVTLSCSPISGHRSVSWYQQTPGQGLQFLFEYFSETQRNKGNFPGRFSGRQFSNSRSEMNVSTLELGDSALYLCASSLGQDYGYTFGSGTRLTVV.

This chain connects TRBV7-2 to TRBJ2-7; the match to TRBD2 covers 8 bases. This CDR3 has 17 residues. CDR1 SGHTA and CDR2 FQGNSA come from the germline V gene. V lost 3 bases and J lost 1; bases outside the gene matches: 11. The DNA for the CDR3 is TGTGCCAGCAGCTTCTCACCAGGGGCGGGAGGATCCTACGAGCAGTACTTC. Protein sequence: CASSFSPGAGGSYEQYF.

The V and J genes are TRBV4-3 and TRBJ2-3; perhaps TRBD1 as D (5 bases). V dropped 4 bases and J dropped 6 bases, with 17 bases sitting between them. The germline gives CDR1 LGHNA, CDR2 YSLEER. The CDR3 is 15 residues long. CDR3 region: CASSRRTTEWDTQYF. DNA for the CDR3: TGCGCCAGCAGCCGACGGACAACCGAGTGGGATACGCAGTATTTT.

The V and J genes are TRBV25-1 and TRBJ1-5; TRBD1 matches 7 bases. Germline trimming cut 4 bases from V and 3 bases from J; bases unmatched to any gene: 3. CDR1 and CDR2 from the germline V gene are MGHDK and SYGVNS. This CDR3 comprises 14 residues. The CDR3 DNA is TGTGCCAGCAGTGCGACAGGGAACAATCAGCCCCAGCATTTT. It encodes CASSATGNNQPQHF.

The chain combines TRBV4-3 with TRBJ2-1; 9 bases align to TRBD2. CDR1 LGHNA and CDR2 YSLEER come from the germline V gene. V shed 2 bases and J 3 bases; nucleotides not matched to a gene: 8. CDR3 length: 17 amino acids. CDR3 DNA: TGCGCCAGCAGCCAACGAGCGGGAGGTTTGCTCTACAATGAGCAGTTCTTC. Its translation is CASSQRAGGLLYNEQFF.

This clone appeared a few times. Other nucleotide sequences from this sample produce the same CDR3. The V gene is TRBV5-1, the J gene TRBJ1-1, with D tentatively TRBD1 (5 bases). V gave up 1 base and J gave up 2 bases, with 6 bases separating them. CDR1 SGHRS and CDR2 YFSETQ come from the germline V gene. This CDR3 has 13 amino acids. Here the CDR3 DNA reads TGCGCCAGCAGCTTGACAGGCAACACTGAAGCTTTCTTT. Protein product: CASSLTGNTEAFF.

This chain joins TRBV5-1 and TRBJ2-1, with TRBD2 identical over 8 bases. This CDR3 has 13 residues. The V gene end was trimmed by 2 bases and the J gene end by 6 bases; junction bases not matched to a gene: 1. Germline loops: CDR1 SGHRS, CDR2 YFSETQ. The CDR3 DNA reads TGCGCCAGCAGCTTCGCGGGGGGCAATGAGCAGTTCTTC. It encodes CASSFAGGNEQFF.

The rearrangement uses TRBV5-6 and TRBJ2-3, with 14 bases fitting TRBD2. This CDR3 has 19 residues. Germline-derived CDR1 and CDR2 are SGHDT and YYEEEE. After removal of 5 bases from V and 0 bases from J, the junction contained 11 bases not matched to a gene. The CDR3 bases are TGTGCCAGCAGGTCACTCGGGACTAGCGGGAGATCTAGCACAGATACGCAGTATTTT. Translating gives CASRSLGTSGRSSTDTQYF.

The V gene is TRBV19, the J gene TRBJ2-3; TRBD1 aligns across 7 bases. From germline, CDR1 is LNHDA and CDR2 SQIVND (reference sequence). The trim removed 7 bases at V and 1 base at J, leaving 11 bases unmatched. The CDR3 has 16 residues. Here the CDR3 reads CASMRAGTARTDTQYF. In nucleotides, the CDR3 is TGTGCCAGTATGAGAGCCGGGACAGCCCGCACAGATACGCAGTATTTT.

This clone was observed once. The chain links TRBV29-1 to TRBJ2-5; TRBD2 matches 10 bases. V lost 4 bases and J lost 1; bases outside the gene matches: 3. There are 14 residues in the CDR3. Looked up from germline, CDR1 is SQVTM and CDR2 is ANQGSEA. The CDR3 reads CSVGGLASQETQYF. In DNA, the CDR3 is TGCAGCGTTGGGGGACTAGCGTCCCAAGAGACCCAGTACTTC. Full variable domain (outside the CDR3, taken from reference TRBV29-1 and TRBJ2-5): SAVISQKPSRDICQRGTSLTIQCQVDSQVTMMFWYRQQPGQSLTLIATANQGSEATYESGFVIDKFPISRPNLTFSTLTVSNMSPEDSSIYLCSVGGLASQETQYFGPGTRLLVL.

The chain carries TRBV7-2 and TRBJ2-3; D is unclear. V was shortened by 1 base and J by 0 bases, with 11 bases between the two germline ends. CDR3 length: 16 residues. CDR1 is SGHTA, CDR2 FQGNSA, per germline. CDR3: CASSLGRSPSTDTQYF. CDR3 bases: TGTGCCAGCAGCTTAGGGCGTAGCCCTAGCACAGATACGCAGTATTTT.

Only one count was recorded for this clone. J is TRBJ2-5 and V is TRBV7-2, with 8 bases aligning to TRBD1. CDR3 size: 15 residues. Per the germline V gene, CDR1 is SGHTA and CDR2 is FQGNSA. V trimming: 2 bases; J trimming: 5 bases; junction bases outside the gene matches: 7. The CDR3 is CASSLRQGAYETQYF. In DNA, the CDR3 is TGTGCCAGCAGCTTAAGGCAGGGGGCTTACGAGACCCAGTACTTC.

The chain uses TRBV5-1 and TRBJ2-2; tentatively, D is TRBD2 (6 bases). The CDR3 spans 15 residues. Trimming took off 0 bases at V and 3 bases at J, with 9 bases between the two ends. Germline V lookup: CDR1 SGHRS, CDR2 YFSETQ. CDR3 nucleotides: TGCGCCAGCAGCTTGGATGGAGGGGACACCGGGGAGCTGTTTTTT. Translating gives CASSLDGGDTGELFF.